The clone carrying this T cell receptor beta chain was observed a handful of times. Its antigen is not known. TCRdb re-called the RT-PCR reads with MiXCR, one entry per CDR3 protein. The table has 500,000 to 600,000 distinct CDR3 sequences, around 13% seen once. This sample was included in a study of response to subunit inactivated influenza vaccine. Regarding the study as a whole: After each seasonal influenza vaccination, few new T cells are recruited, the authors suggested.

The CDR3 is 13 residues long. Germline values: CDR1 SGHVS, CDR2 FQNEAQ. Source: PBMCs from blood, taken 11 to 12 days after vaccination. The chain recombines TRBV7-8 with TRBJ1-5, with TRBD1 as a possible D gene (6 bases). The sequence was collected from a man aged 45-60 years who received an inactivated influenza vaccine. The CDR3 nucleotides are TGTGCAGTTCAGGGGCGCGAAGGGCAGCCCCAGCATTTT. It encodes CAVQGREGQPQHF.